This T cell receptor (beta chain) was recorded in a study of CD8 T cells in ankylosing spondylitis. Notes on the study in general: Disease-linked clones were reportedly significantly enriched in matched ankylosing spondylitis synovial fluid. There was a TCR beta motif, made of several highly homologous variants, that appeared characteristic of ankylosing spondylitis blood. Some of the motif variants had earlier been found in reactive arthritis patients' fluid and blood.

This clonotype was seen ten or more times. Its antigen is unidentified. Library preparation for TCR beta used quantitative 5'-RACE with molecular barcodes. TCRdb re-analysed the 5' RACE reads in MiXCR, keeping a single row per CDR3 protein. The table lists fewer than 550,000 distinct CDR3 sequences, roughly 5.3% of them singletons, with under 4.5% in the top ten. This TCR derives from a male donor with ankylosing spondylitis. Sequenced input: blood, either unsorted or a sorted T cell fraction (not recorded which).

This CDR3 is CSGGAGTFF. As DNA, the CDR3 is TGCAGTGGCGGGGCTGGGACTTTCTTT. The V gene is TRBV20-1, the J gene TRBJ1-1, with D perhaps matching TRBD1 (5 bases). This CDR3 has 9 amino acids. Between the trimmed V and J ends, which lost 7 bases and 12 bases, there was a span of 12 bases. The germline V gene encodes CDR1 DFQATT and CDR2 SNEGSKA (reference sequence).